The following is a T cell receptor (beta chain) sequence with its context. TCRdb's copy holds only in-frame clones and misses some; the assay was immunoSEQ multiplex PCR. Here the sample spans under 120,000 clones, roughly 69% being singletons. This sample was taken from a study of blood T cell repertoires in COVID-19. At the level of the study: T cells, B-cell-depleted T cells, or PBMCs provided the cDNA or gDNA that served as material.

The CDR3 spans 16 residues. Germline V gene lookup returns CDR1 SGHDT and CDR2 YYEEEE. V shed 4 bases and J 10 bases; nucleotides not matched to a gene: 13. The sequenced material came from peripheral blood. The chain has TRBV5-6 and TRBJ1-6; 8 bases agree with TRBD1. The clonotype originates from an elderly man with acute or convalescent COVID-19. The CDR3 DNA reads as TGTGCCAGCAGCATAATAAGTTCAGGGGGCAGATCACCCCTCCACTTT. It translates to CASSIISSGGRSPLHF. Variable domain in full (rest from reference TRBV5-6 and TRBJ1-6): DAGVTQSPTHLIKTRGQQVTLRCSPKSGHDTVSWYQQALGQGPQFIFQYYEEEERQRGNFPDRFSGHQFPNYSSELNVNALLLGDSALYLCASSIISSGGRSPLHFGNGTRLTVT.